This T cell receptor (beta chain) derives from a study of shared clonotypes between healthy human individuals. Source study methods: There were no quality scores in the junction-only immunoSEQ sequences, so filtering differed. The data were produced by immunoSEQ multiplex PCR, yet TCRdb's version contains in-frame clones alone and is incomplete. V, J and clone size are taken as reported in that table, and D and trimming were inferred from the DNA itself. Altogether about 2 million clones are present, 85% to 95% being singletons, with the ten largest covering more than 0.1%. The V segment lost 3 bases and the J segment 1 base; nucleotides outside the gene matches: 2. Germline lookup yields CDR1 SGHRS and CDR2 YFSETQ. This CDR3 contains 15 residues.

The V and J genes are TRBV5-1 and TRBJ2-3, with 10 bases matching TRBD2. Sequencing input: naive CD4+ T cells sorted from blood. As to subset: CD45RA+ positively selected. The origin of this receptor is a young man in good health. The CDR3 here is CASSSSGRGTDTQYF. The CDR3 DNA reads as TGCGCCAGCAGCTCTAGCGGGAGAGGCACAGATACGCAGTATTTT. Full variable domain (remainder filled in from reference TRBV5-1 and TRBJ2-3): KAGVTQTPRYLIKTRGQQVTLSCSPISGHRSVSWYQQTPGQGLQFLFEYFSETQRNKGNFPGRFSGRQFSNSRSEMNVSTLELGDSALYLCASSSSGRGTDTQYFGPGTRLTVL.